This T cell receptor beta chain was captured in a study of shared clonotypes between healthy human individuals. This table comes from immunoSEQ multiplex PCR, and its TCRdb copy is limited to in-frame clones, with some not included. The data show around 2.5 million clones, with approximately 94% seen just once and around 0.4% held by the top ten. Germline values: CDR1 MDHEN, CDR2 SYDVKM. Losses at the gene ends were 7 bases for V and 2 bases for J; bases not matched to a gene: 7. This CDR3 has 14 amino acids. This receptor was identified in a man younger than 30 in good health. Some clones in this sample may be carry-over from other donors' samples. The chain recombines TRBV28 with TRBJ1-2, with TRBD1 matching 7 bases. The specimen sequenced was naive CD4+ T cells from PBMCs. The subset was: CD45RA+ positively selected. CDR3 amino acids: CASTGTAQNYGYTF. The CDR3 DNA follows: TGTGCCAGCACCGGGACAGCCCAGAACTATGGCTACACCTTC.